This TCR beta chain appears in the sequencing data of a study of T cell changes during pregnancy in multiple sclerosis. The table came from immunoSEQ multiplex PCR; TCRdb's copy has only in-frame clones and leaves some out. The sample yields 20,000 to 25,000 clones, 86% seen once. Looked up from germline, CDR1 is MNHEY and CDR2 is SVGAGI. The V and J ends lost 2 bases and 10 bases respectively, with 6 bases between them. There are 11 residues in the CDR3. This TCR was recovered from a female donor in good health, enrolled as a control in a pregnancy study. Sequenced here: CD8+ T cells from peripheral blood mononuclear cells, sampled in the first trimester of pregnancy. The chain joins TRBV6-5 to TRBJ2-1, with a tentative D call TRBD2 (5 bases). CDR3 region: CASSYEGEQFF. Written as DNA, the CDR3 is TGTGCCAGCAGTTACGAGGGAGAGCAGTTCTTC.